Listed here are 9 T cell receptor beta chains from one sample, sequenced in a study of lymphopenia after photon versus proton radiotherapy. Profiling relied on immunoSEQ multiplex PCR, and the TCRdb table lists in-frame clones only, not all of them. Of fewer than 30,000 clones in the sample, around 83% were seen once. The sequencing used peripheral blood, collected from a patient treated with photon-based radiotherapy. These receptors were collected from a woman aged 45-65 years with pancreatic cancer.

The chain combines TRBV5-6 with TRBJ2-2; no reliable D call. Germline assignment: CDR1 SGHDT and CDR2 YYEEEE. The CDR3 length is 19 residues. Deletions cut 4 bases from V and 2 bases from J, with 24 bases between. CDR3 amino acids: CASSMRIFPGSYNTGELFF. CDR3 DNA sequence: TGTGCCAGCAGCATGAGAATTTTCCCGGGCAGCTACAACACCGGGGAGCTGTTTTTT. The full variable domain, completed using reference TRBV5-6 and TRBJ2-2, is DAGVTQSPTHLIKTRGQQVTLRCSPKSGHDTVSWYQQALGQGPQFIFQYYEEEERQRGNFPDRFSGHQFPNYSSELNVNALLLGDSALYLCASSMRIFPGSYNTGELFFGEGSRLTVL.

A few counts support this clone. The chain couples TRBV7-9 to TRBJ2-3; TRBD2 matches 9 bases. This CDR3 is built from 17 residues. V gave up 4 bases and J gave up 0 bases; unmatched junction bases: 8. Germline loops: CDR1 SEHNR, CDR2 FQNEAQ (reference sequence). CDR3 region: CASSYTRLAESTDTQYF. The CDR3 DNA sequence: TGTGCCAGCAGCTACACCCGACTAGCGGAGAGCACAGATACGCAGTATTTT. The whole variable domain, remainder taken from reference TRBV7-9 and TRBJ2-3, is DTGVSQNPRHKITKRGQNVTFRCDPISEHNRLYWYRQTLGQGPEFLTYFQNEAQLEKSRLLSDRFSAERPKGSFSTLEIQRTEQGDSAMYLCASSYTRLAESTDTQYFGPGTRLTVL.

The chain employs TRBV27 and TRBJ2-1; 11 positions match TRBD2. The CDR3 covers 17 residues. The junction had 4 bases not matched to a gene; V was cut back by 0 bases and J by 3 bases. Germline V gene data show CDR1 as MNHEY and CDR2 as SMNVEV (reference sequence). CDR3 protein: CASSLSVAGGVYNEQFF. CDR3 DNA: TGTGCCAGCAGTTTATCTGTAGCGGGAGGGGTCTACAATGAGCAGTTCTTC.

This clone was seen more than once but under ten times. The chain has TRBV2 and TRBJ1-2; 7 bases line up with TRBD1. Germline loops: CDR1 SNHLY, CDR2 FYNNEI. CDR3 length: 12 residues. Here the CDR3 reads CAIGTESYGYTF. The CDR3 DNA reads TGTGCTATAGGGACAGAAAGTTATGGCTACACCTTC.

The V call is TRBV10-3, the J call TRBJ2-5; D is unresolved. The CDR3 extends over 15 amino acids. Between the trimmed V and J ends, which lost 1 base and 4 bases, there was a span of 13 bases. Germline loops: CDR1 ENHRY, CDR2 SYGVKD. DNA of the CDR3: TGTGCCATCAGTGAGTGGGATAAAACTCTAGAGACCCAGTACTTC. It encodes CAISEWDKTLETQYF.

The chain uses TRBV9 and TRBJ1-1; D ambiguous. V lost 0 bases, J lost 2 bases, and 8 bases lay in between. The CDR3 has 14 residues. CDR1 and CDR2 from the germline V gene are SGDLS and YYNGEE. The CDR3 sequence is CASSVGAGNTEAFF. The CDR3 DNA reads as TGTGCCAGCAGCGTAGGTGCGGGCAACACTGAAGCTTTCTTT.

The chain employs TRBV9 and TRBJ1-1, with D hard to call. V dropped 0 bases and J dropped 4 bases, with 7 bases sitting between them. The CDR3 runs to 13 residues. Per the germline V gene, CDR1 is SGDLS and CDR2 is YYNGEE. The DNA for the CDR3 is TGTGCCAGCAGCGTAGGAGAAACCACTGAAGCTTTCTTT. It specifies CASSVGETTEAFF.

This chain links TRBV29-1 with TRBJ1-5, with TRBD1 identical over 10 bases. CDR1 is SQVTM, CDR2 ANQGSEA, per germline. V lost 7 bases, J lost 6 bases, and 6 bases stayed unmatched. The CDR3 sequence is 13 residues long. The CDR3: CSAGQGGSQPQHF. The CDR3 region has the DNA TGCAGCGCTGGACAGGGGGGGAGTCAGCCCCAGCATTTT.

The chain employs TRBV2 and TRBJ2-7; D could derive from TRBD1 or TRBD2 (5 bases each). Germline CDR1 reads SNHLY; CDR2 reads FYNNEI. The CDR3 covers 13 residues. V lost 8 bases and J lost 0, with 11 bases in between. The CDR3 protein is CASCWDGSYEQYF. The CDR3 DNA is TGTGCCAGCTGTTGGGACGGCTCCTACGAGCAGTACTTC.